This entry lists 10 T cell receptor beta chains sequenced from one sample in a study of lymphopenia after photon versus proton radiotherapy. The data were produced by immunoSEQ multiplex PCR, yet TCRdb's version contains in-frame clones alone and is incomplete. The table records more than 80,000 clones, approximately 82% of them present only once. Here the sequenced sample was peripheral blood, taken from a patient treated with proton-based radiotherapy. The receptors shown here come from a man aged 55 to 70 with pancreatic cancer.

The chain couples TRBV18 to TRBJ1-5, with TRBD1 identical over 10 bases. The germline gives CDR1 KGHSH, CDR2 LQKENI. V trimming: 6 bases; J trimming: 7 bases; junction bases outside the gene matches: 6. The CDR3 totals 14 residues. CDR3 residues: CASSGGTGEQPQHF. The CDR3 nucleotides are TGTGCCAGCTCGGGTGGGACAGGGGAACAGCCCCAGCATTTT. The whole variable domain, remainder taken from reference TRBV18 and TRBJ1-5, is NAGVMQNPRHLVRRRGQEARLRCSPMKGHSHVYWYRQLPEEGLKFMVYLQKENIIDESGMPKERFSAEFPKEGPSILRIQQVVRGDSAAYFCASSGGTGEQPQHFGDGTRLSIL.

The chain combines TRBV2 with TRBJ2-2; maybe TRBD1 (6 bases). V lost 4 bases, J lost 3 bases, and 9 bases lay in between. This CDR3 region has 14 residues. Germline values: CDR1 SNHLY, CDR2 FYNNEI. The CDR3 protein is CASSVQGYTGELFF. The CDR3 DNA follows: TGTGCCAGCAGTGTTCAGGGGTACACCGGGGAGCTGTTTTTT.

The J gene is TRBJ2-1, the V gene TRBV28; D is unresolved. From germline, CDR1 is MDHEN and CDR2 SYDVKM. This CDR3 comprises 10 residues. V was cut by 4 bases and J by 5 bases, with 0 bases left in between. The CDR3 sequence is CASSYNEQFF. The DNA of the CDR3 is TGTGCCAGCAGTTACAATGAGCAGTTCTTC. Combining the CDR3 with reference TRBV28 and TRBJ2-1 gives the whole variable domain DVKVTQSSRYLVKRTGEKVFLECVQDMDHENMFWYRQDPGLGLRLIYFSYDVKMKEKGDIPEGYSVSREKKERFSLILESASTNQTSMYLCASSYNEQFFGPGTRLTVL.

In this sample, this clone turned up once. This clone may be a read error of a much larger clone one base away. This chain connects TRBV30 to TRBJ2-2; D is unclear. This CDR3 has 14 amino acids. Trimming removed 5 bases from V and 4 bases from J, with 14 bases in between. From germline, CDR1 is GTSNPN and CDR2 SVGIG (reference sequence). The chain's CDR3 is CAWASRNGTGELFF. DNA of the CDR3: TGTGCCTGGGCAAGCAGGAATGGCACCGGGGAGCTGTTTTTT.

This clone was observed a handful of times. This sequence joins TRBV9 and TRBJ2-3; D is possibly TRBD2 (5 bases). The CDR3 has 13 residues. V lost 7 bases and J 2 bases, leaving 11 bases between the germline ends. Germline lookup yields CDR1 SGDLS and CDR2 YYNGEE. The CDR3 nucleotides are TGTGCCAGCGAGGGCGCAAACACAGATACGCAGTATTTT. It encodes CASEGANTDTQYF.

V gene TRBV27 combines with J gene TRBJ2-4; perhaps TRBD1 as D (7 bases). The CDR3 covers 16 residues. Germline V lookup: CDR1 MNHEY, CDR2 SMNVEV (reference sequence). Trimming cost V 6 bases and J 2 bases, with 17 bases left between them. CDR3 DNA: TGTGCCAGCAGGCCCCAGGGGGGAGCGACCAAAAACATTCAGTACTTC. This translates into CASRPQGGATKNIQYF.

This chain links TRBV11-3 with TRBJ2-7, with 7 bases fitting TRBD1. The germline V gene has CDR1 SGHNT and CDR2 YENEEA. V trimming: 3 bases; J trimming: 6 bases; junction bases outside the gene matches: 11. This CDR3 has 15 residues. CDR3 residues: CASSFLGGSPTEQYF. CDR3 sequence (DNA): TGTGCCAGCAGCTTCCTAGGGGGCAGCCCTACCGAGCAGTACTTC.

CDR3 loop: CASSLSLLGNTEAFF. In DNA form, the CDR3 reads TGTGCCAGCAGTTTATCGTTATTGGGGAACACTGAAGCTTTCTTT. The chain links TRBV27 to TRBJ1-1; D is undetermined. CDR1 is MNHEY and CDR2 is SMNVEV in the germline V gene (reference sequence). This CDR3 has 15 amino acids. Deletions cut 0 bases from V and 1 base from J, with 9 bases between.

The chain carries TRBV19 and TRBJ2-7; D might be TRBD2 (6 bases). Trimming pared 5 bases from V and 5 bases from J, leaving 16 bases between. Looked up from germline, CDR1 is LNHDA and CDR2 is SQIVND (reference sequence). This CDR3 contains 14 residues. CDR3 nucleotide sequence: TGTGCCAGTAGTCCGGGACTGACGCGGGACGAGCAGTACTTC. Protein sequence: CASSPGLTRDEQYF.

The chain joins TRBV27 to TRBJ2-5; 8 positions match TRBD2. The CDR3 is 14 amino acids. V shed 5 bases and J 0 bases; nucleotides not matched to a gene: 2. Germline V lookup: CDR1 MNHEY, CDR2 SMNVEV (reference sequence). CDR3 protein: CASSVAGNQETQYF. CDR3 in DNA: TGTGCCAGCAGTGTAGCGGGGAACCAAGAGACCCAGTACTTC.